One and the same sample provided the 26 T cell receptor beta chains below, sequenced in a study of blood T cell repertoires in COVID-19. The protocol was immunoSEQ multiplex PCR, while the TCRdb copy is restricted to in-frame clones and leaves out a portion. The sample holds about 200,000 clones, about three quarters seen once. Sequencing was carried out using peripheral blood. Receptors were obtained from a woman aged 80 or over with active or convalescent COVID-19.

Here the CDR3 reads CASSYGTSGEYEQFF. The CDR3 DNA sequence: TGTGCCAGCAGTTACGGGACTAGCGGGGAATATGAGCAGTTCTTC. The J gene is TRBJ2-1, the V gene TRBV6-5, with TRBD2 matching over 13 bases. V shed 2 bases, J shed 8 bases, and the junction held 3 bases outside the gene matches. This CDR3 is 15 amino acids long. The V gene's germline CDR1 is MNHEY and CDR2 SVGAGI.

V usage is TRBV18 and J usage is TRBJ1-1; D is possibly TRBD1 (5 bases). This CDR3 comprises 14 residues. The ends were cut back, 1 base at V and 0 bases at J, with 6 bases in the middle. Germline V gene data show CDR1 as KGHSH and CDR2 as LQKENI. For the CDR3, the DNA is TGTGCCAGCTCACCACAGACAGTGAACACTGAAGCTTTCTTT. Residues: CASSPQTVNTEAFF.

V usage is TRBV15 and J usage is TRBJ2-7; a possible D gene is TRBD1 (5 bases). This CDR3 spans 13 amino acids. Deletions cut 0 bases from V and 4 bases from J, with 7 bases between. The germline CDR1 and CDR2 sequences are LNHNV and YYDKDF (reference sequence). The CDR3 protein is CATSREQAYEQYF. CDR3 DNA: TGTGCCACCAGCAGAGAACAGGCTTACGAGCAGTACTTC. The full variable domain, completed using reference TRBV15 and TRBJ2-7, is DAMVIQNPRYQVTQFGKPVTLSCSQTLNHNVMYWYQQKSSQAPKLLFHYYDKDFNNEADTPDNFQSRRPNTSFCFLDIRSPGLGDTAMYLCATSREQAYEQYFGPGTRLTVT.

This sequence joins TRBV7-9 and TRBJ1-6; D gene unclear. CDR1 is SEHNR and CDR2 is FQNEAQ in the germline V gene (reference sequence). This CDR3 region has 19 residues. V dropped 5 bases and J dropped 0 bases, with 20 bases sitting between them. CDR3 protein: CASSAGLIRRSSYNSPLHF. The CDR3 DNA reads TGTGCCAGCAGCGCCGGACTGATCCGAAGGAGCTCCTATAATTCACCCCTCCACTTT.

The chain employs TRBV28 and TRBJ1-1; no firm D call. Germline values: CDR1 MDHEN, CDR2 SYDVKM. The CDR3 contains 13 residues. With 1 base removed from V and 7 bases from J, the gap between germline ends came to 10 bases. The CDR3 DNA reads TGTGCCAGCAGTTTATTCGGCAGGTTTGAAGCTTTCTTT. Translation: CASSLFGRFEAFF. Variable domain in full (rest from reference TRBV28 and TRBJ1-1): DVKVTQSSRYLVKRTGEKVFLECVQDMDHENMFWYRQDPGLGLRLIYFSYDVKMKEKGDIPEGYSVSREKKERFSLILESASTNQTSMYLCASSLFGRFEAFFGQGTRLTVV.

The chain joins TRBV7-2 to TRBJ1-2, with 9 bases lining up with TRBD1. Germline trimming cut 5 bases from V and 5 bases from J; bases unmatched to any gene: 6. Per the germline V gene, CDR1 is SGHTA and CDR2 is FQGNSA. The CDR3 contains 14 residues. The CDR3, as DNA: TGTGCCAGCAGCGGACCGGGACAGGGATATGGCTACACCTTC. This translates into CASSGPGQGYGYTF.

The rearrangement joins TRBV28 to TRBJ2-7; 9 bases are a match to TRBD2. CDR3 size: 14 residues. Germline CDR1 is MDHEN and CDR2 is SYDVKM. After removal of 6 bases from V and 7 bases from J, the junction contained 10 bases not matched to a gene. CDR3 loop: CASSNLAGKGEQYF. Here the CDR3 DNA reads TGTGCCAGCAGCAACCTAGCGGGGAAGGGAGAGCAGTACTTC.

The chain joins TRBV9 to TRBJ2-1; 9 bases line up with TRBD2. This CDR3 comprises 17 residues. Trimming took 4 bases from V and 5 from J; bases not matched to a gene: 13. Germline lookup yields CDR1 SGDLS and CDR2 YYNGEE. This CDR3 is CASSHNVHSGGHNEQFF. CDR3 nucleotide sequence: TGTGCCAGCAGCCATAACGTTCATAGCGGGGGCCACAATGAGCAGTTCTTC.

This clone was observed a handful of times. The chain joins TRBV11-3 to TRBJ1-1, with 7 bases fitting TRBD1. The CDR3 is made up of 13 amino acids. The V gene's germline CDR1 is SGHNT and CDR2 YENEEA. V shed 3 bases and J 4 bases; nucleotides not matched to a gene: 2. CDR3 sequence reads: CASSLNRGTEAFF. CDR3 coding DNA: TGTGCCAGCAGCTTGAACAGGGGCACTGAAGCTTTCTTT.

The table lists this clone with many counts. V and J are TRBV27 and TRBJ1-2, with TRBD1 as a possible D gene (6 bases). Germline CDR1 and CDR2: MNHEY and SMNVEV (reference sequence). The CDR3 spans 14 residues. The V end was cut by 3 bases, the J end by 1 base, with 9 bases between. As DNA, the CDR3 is TGTGCCAGCAGTTTCGGGACACTTAACTATGGCTACACCTTC. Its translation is CASSFGTLNYGYTF.

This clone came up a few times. CDR3 coding DNA: TGTGCCACCAGTGACTCAGGCGAGACCCAGTACTTC. This translates into CATSDSGETQYF. V is TRBV24-1 and J is TRBJ2-5, with no clear D. V lost 4 bases and J 5 bases, leaving 7 bases between the germline ends. Looked up from germline, CDR1 is KGHDR and CDR2 is SFDVKD. This CDR3 comprises 12 residues.

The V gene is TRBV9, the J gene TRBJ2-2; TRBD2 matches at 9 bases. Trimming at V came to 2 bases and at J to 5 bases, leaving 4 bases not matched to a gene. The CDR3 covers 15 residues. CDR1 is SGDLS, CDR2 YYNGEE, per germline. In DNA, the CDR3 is TGTGCCAGCAGCGTTCTTAGCGGGGGAACCGGGGAGCTGTTTTTT. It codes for CASSVLSGGTGELFF.

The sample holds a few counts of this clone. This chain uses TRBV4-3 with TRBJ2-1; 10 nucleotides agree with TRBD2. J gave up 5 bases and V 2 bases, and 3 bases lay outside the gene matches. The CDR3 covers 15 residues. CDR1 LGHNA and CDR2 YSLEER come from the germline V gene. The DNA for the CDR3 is TGCGCCAGCAGCCAACAGCGGGGGGGCAACAATGAGCAGTTCTTC. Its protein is CASSQQRGGNNEQFF.

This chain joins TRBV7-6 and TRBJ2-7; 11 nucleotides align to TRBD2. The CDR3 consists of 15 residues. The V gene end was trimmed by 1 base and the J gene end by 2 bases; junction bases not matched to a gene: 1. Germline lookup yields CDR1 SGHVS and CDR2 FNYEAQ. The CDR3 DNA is TGTGCCAGCAGCTTAGGGACTAGCGGGCCCTACGAGCAGTACTTC. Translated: CASSLGTSGPYEQYF.

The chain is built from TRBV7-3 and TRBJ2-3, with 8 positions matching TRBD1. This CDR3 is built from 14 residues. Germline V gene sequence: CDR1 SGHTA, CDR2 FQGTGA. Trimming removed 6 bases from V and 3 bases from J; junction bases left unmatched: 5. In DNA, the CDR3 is TGTGCCAGCAGGCATCGACAGGGGACAGATACGCAGTATTTT. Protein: CASRHRQGTDTQYF. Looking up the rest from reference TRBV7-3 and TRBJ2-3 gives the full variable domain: GAGVSQTPSNKVTEKGKYVELRCDPISGHTALYWYRQSLGQGPEFLIYFQGTGAADDSGLPNDRFFAVRPEGSVSTLKIQRTERGDSAVYLCASRHRQGTDTQYFGPGTRLTVL.

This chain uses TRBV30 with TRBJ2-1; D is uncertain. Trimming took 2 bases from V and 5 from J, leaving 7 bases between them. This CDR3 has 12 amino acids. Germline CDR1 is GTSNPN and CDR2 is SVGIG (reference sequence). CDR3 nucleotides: TGTGCCTGGAGTAGCCCTAACAATGAGCAGTTCTTC. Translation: CAWSSPNNEQFF.

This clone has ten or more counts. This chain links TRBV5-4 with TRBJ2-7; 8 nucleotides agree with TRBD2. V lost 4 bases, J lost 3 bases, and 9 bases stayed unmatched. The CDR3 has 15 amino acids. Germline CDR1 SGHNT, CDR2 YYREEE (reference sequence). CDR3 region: CASSHRSGASYEQYF. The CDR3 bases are TGTGCCAGCAGCCACCGTAGCGGGGCAAGCTACGAGCAGTACTTC.

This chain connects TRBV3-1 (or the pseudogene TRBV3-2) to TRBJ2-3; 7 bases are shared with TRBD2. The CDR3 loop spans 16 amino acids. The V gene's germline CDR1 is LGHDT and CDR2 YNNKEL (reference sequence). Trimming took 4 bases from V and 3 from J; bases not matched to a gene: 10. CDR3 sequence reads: CASSLTLGRGTDTQYF. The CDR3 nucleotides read TGTGCCAGCAGCCTCACCCTCGGGCGGGGGACAGATACGCAGTATTTT.

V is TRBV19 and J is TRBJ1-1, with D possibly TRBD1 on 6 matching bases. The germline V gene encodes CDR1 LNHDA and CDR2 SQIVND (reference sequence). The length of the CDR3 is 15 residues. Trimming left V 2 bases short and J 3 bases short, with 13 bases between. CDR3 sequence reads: CASSISGGRYTEAFF. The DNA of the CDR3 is TGTGCCAGTAGTATATCGGGGGGCCGGTACACTGAAGCTTTCTTT.

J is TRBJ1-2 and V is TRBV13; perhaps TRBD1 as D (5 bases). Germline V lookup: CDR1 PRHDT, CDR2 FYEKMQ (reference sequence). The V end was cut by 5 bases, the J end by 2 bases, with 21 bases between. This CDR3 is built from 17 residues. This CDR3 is CASSRGRGASRNYGYTF. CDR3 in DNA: TGTGCCAGCAGCCGCGGGAGGGGAGCCTCTAGAAACTATGGCTACACCTTC.

CDR3: CASSQEIGTEAFF. CDR3 DNA sequence: TGCGCCAGCAGCCAAGAGATCGGGACTGAAGCTTTCTTT. The V gene is TRBV4-3, the J gene TRBJ1-1; D gene unclear. CDR3 size: 13 residues. In germline, CDR1 is LGHNA, CDR2 YSLEER. Trimming took off 0 bases at V and 5 bases at J, with 7 bases between the two ends.

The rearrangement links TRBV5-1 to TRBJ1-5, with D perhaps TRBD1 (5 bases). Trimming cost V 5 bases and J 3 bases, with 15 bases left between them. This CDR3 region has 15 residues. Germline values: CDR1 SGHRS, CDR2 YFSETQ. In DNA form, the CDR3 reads TGCGCCAGCAGAATCGGGACTCAATTCAATCAGCCCCAGCATTTT. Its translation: CASRIGTQFNQPQHF.

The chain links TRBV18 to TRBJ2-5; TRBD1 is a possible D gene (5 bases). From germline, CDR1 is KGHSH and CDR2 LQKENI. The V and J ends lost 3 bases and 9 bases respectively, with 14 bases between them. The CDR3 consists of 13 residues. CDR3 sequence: CASSPGPSWSQYF. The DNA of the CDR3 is TGTGCCAGCTCACCGGGGCCCTCCTGGTCCCAGTACTTC. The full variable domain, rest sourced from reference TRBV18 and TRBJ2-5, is NAGVMQNPRHLVRRRGQEARLRCSPMKGHSHVYWYRQLPEEGLKFMVYLQKENIIDESGMPKERFSAEFPKEGPSILRIQQVVRGDSAAYFCASSPGPSWSQYFGPGTRLLVL.

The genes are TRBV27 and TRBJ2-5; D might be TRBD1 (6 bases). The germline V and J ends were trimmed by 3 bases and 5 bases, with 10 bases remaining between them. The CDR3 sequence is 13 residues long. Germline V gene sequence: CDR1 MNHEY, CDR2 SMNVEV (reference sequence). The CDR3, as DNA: TGTGCCAGCAGTTTTTCTCAGGGGGAGACCCAGTACTTC. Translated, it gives CASSFSQGETQYF.

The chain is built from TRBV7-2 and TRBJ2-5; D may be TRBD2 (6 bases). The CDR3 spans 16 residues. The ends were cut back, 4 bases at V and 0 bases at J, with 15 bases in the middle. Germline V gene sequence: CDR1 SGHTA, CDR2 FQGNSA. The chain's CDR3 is CASSSRWDFHQETQYF. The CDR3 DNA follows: TGTGCCAGCAGCTCTAGGTGGGACTTCCACCAAGAGACCCAGTACTTC.

Here the CDR3 DNA reads TGTGCCAGCAGCTTAAGAGCGGGGGGTCGCCCCGTCTACGAGCAGTACTTC. It yields the protein CASSLRAGGRPVYEQYF. V and J are TRBV7-2 and TRBJ2-7; 9 nucleotides align to TRBD2. V gave up 2 bases and J gave up 3 bases; unmatched junction bases: 11. This CDR3 is built from 17 residues. CDR1 and CDR2 from the germline V gene are SGHTA and FQGNSA.